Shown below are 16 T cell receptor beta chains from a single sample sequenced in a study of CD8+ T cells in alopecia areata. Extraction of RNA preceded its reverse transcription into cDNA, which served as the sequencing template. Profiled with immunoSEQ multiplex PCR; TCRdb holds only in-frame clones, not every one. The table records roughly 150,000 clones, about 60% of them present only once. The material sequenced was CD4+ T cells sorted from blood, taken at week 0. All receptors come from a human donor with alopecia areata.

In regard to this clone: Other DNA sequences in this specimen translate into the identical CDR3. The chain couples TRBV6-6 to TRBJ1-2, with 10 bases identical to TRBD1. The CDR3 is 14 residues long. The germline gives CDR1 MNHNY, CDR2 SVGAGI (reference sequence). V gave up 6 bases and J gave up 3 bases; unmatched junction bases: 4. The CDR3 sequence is CASSHGQGDYGYTF. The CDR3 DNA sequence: TGTGCCAGCAGCCACGGACAGGGGGACTATGGCTACACCTTC.

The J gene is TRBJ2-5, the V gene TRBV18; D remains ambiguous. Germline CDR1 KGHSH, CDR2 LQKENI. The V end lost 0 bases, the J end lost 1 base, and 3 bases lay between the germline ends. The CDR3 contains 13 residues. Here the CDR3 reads CASSPPIQETQYF. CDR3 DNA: TGTGCCAGCTCACCACCGATCCAAGAGACCCAGTACTTC.

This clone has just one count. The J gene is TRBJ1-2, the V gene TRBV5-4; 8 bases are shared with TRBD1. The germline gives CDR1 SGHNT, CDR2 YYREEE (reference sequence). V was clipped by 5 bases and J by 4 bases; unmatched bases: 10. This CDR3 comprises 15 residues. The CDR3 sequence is CASRPGQGLLYGYTF. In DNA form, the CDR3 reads TGTGCCAGCAGACCCGGACAGGGACTACTCTATGGCTACACCTTC.

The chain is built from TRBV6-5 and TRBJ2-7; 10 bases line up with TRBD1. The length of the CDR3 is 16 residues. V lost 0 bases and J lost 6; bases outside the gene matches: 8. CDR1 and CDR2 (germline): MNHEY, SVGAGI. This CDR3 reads CASSYSITGQGSEQYF. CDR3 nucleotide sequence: TGTGCCAGCAGTTACTCGATTACGGGACAGGGGAGCGAGCAGTACTTC.

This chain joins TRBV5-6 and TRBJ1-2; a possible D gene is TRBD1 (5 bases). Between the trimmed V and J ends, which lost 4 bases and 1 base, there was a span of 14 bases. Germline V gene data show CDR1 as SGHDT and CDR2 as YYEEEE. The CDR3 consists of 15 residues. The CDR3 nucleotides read TGTGCCAGCAGCGCTCCCGACAGCATTAACTATGGCTACACCTTC. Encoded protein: CASSAPDSINYGYTF.

Written as DNA, the CDR3 is TGTGCCAGCAGTCCTAGGGACAGGTTAAATCAGCCCCAGCATTTT. As protein: CASSPRDRLNQPQHF. The V call is TRBV6-5, the J call TRBJ1-5; TRBD1 aligns across 8 bases. Germline V gene data show CDR1 as MNHEY and CDR2 as SVGAGI. V was pared by 5 bases and J by 4 bases, with 7 bases of the junction left unmatched. The CDR3 is 15 amino acids.

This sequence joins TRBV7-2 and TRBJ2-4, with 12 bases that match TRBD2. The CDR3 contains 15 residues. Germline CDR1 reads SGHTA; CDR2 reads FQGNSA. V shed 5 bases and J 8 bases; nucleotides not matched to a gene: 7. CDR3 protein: CASSPSGGANYIQYF. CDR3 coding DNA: TGTGCCAGCAGCCCTAGCGGGGGGGCCAATTACATTCAGTACTTC.

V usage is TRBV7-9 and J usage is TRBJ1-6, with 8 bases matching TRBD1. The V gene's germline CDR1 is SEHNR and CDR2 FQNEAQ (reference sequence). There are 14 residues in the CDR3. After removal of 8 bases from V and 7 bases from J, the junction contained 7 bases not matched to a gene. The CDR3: CASGGQGWNSPLHF. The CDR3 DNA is TGTGCCAGCGGCGGACAGGGTTGGAATTCACCCCTCCACTTT.

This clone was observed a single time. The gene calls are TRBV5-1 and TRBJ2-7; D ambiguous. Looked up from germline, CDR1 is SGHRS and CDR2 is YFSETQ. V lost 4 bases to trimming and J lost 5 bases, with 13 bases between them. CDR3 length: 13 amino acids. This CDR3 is CASSPAGLDEQYF. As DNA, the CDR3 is TGCGCCAGCAGCCCGGCCGGGTTGGACGAGCAGTACTTC.

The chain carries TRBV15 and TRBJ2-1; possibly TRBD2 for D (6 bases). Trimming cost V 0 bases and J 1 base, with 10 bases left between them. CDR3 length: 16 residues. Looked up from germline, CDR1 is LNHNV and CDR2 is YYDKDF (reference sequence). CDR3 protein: CATSREPGVSYNEQFF. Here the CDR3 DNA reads TGTGCCACCAGCAGAGAACCGGGGGTGTCCTACAATGAGCAGTTCTTC.

CDR3 loop: CATSRGLAGGLEQFF. CDR3 nucleotide sequence: TGTGCCACCAGCAGGGGACTAGCGGGGGGGCTGGAGCAGTTCTTC. J is TRBJ2-1 and V is TRBV15; 16 bases line up with TRBD2. V gave up 3 bases and J gave up 10 bases; unmatched junction bases: 3. The CDR3 is made up of 15 amino acids. Germline CDR1 and CDR2: LNHNV and YYDKDF (reference sequence).

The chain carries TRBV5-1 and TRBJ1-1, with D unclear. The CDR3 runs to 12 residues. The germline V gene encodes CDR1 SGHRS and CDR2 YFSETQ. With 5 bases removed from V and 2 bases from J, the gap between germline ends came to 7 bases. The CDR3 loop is CASRAENTEAFF. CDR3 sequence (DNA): TGCGCCAGCAGGGCGGAAAACACTGAAGCTTTCTTT. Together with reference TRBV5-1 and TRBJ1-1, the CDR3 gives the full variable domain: KAGVTQTPRYLIKTRGQQVTLSCSPISGHRSVSWYQQTPGQGLQFLFEYFSETQRNKGNFPGRFSGRQFSNSRSEMNVSTLELGDSALYLCASRAENTEAFFGQGTRLTVV.

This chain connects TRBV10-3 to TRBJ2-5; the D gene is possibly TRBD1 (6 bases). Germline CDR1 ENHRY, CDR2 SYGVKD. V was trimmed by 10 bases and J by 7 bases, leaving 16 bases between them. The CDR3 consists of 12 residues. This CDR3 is CATRTDPGTQYF. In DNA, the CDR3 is TGTGCCACCCGGACAGACCCAGGGACCCAGTACTTC.

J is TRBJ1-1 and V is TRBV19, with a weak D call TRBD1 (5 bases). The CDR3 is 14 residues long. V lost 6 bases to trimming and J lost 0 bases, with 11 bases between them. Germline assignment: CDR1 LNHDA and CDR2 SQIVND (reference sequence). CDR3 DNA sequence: TGTGCCAGTAGGCAAACGGGGGTGAACACTGAAGCTTTCTTT. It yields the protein CASRQTGVNTEAFF.

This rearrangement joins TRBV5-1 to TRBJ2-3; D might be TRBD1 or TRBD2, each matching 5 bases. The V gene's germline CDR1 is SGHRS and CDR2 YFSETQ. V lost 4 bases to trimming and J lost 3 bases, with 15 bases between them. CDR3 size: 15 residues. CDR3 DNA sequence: TGCGCCAGCAGCGTAGACAGTTGGGGGACAGATACGCAGTATTTT. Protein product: CASSVDSWGTDTQYF.

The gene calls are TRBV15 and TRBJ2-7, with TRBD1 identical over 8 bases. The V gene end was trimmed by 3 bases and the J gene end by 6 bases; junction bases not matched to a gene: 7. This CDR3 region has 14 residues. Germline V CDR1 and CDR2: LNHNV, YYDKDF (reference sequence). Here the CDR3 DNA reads TGTGCCACCAGCAGCAGGACAGGGTACAGCGAGCAGTACTTC. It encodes CATSSRTGYSEQYF.